This T cell receptor beta chain was profiled in a study of CD8 T cells in ankylosing spondylitis. Study-level results: Matched synovial fluid from ankylosing spondylitis patients was reported to be enriched for disease-linked clones. Characteristic of ankylosing spondylitis blood, it appeared, was a TCR beta motif comprising about eight highly homologous variants.

This clonotype has a handful of counts. As yet, its antigen is unknown. TCRdb independently ran MiXCR on the 5' RACE reads; one entry per CDR3 protein. Here the sample spans 750,000 to 850,000 distinct CDR3 sequences, 10% to 15% being singletons. The V and J ends lost 5 bases and 6 bases respectively, with 13 bases between them. CDR3 size: 14 residues. Germline V gives CDR1 SGHVS, CDR2 FQNEAQ. V and J are TRBV7-8 and TRBJ1-4; D is uncertain. This receptor was obtained from a male donor with ankylosing spondylitis. Sequencing was performed on blood, either unsorted or a sorted T cell fraction (not recorded which). In nucleotides, the CDR3 is TGTGCCAGCAGCCAGGACCTAGGAGATGAAAAACTGTTTTTT. Translating gives CASSQDLGDEKLFF.